These 17 T cell receptor beta chains share one sample of origin, sequenced in a study of blood T cell repertoires in COVID-19. TCRdb's copy holds only in-frame clones and misses some; the assay was immunoSEQ multiplex PCR. This sample carries around 130,000 clones, about 90% of them seen once, and the ten largest clones take around 20%. What was sequenced was peripheral blood. The origin of the receptors is a woman aged 50 to 65 who had recovered from COVID-19.

The chain is built from TRBV6-5 and TRBJ2-3, with TRBD2 matching 7 bases. This CDR3 comprises 14 residues. V trimming: 1 base; J trimming: 6 bases; junction bases outside the gene matches: 4. Germline V gene lookup returns CDR1 MNHEY and CDR2 SVGAGI. The CDR3 loop is CASSYFGGGDTQYF. The CDR3 coding sequence is TGTGCCAGCAGTTACTTCGGGGGAGGGGATACGCAGTATTTT.

This CDR3 reads CASSFAGTVYGYTF. The DNA for the CDR3 is TGTGCCAGCAGCTTCGCCGGGACAGTATATGGCTACACCTTC. The chain recombines TRBV7-2 with TRBJ1-2; 7 bases align to TRBD1. CDR1 and CDR2 from the germline V gene are SGHTA and FQGNSA. CDR3 length: 14 residues. Trimming took 3 bases from V and 5 from J; bases not matched to a gene: 6.

The chain joins TRBV4-2 to TRBJ1-2; tentatively, D is TRBD1 (5 bases). The CDR3 is 14 amino acids. Trimming shortened V by 0 bases and J by 4 bases, and 9 bases separated the two germline ends. Germline V CDR1 and CDR2: LGHNA, YNFKEQ. This chain's CDR3 is CASSQEGRVYGYTF. For the CDR3, the DNA is TGTGCCAGCAGCCAAGAGGGCAGGGTCTATGGCTACACCTTC.

The chain recombines TRBV6-4 with TRBJ2-3; D may be TRBD1 (6 bases). Germline V gives CDR1 MRHNA, CDR2 SNTAGT. The ends were cut back, 1 base at V and 4 bases at J, with 9 bases in the middle. The CDR3 length is 14 residues. CDR3 nucleotide sequence: TGTGCCAGCAGTGACTTGGGGGCCGCAGATACGCAGTATTTT. Protein: CASSDLGAADTQYF.

The CDR3 protein is CASAGNYEQYF. CDR3 DNA sequence: TGTGCCAGTGCCGGGAACTACGAGCAGTACTTC. The chain joins TRBV19 to TRBJ2-7; weak D call: TRBD2 (5 bases). Germline V gene lookup returns CDR1 LNHDA and CDR2 SQIVND (reference sequence). CDR3 length: 11 amino acids. Trimming took off 8 bases at V and 3 bases at J, with 8 bases between the two ends.

This clone showed up just once. The V call is TRBV6-1, the J call TRBJ1-5, with D perhaps TRBD1 (6 bases). The CDR3 contains 18 residues. V dropped 4 bases and J dropped 5 bases, with 24 bases sitting between them. Per germline, CDR1 MNHNS and CDR2 SASEGT. The CDR3 region is CASSVQGFIQVPDQPQHF. The CDR3 DNA follows: TGTGCCAGCAGTGTCCAGGGGTTCATTCAGGTCCCAGATCAGCCCCAGCATTTT.

This clone was detected a few times. V gene TRBV11-3 combines with J gene TRBJ1-2; the D gene is possibly TRBD1 (5 bases). Germline CDR1 reads SGHNT; CDR2 reads YENEEA. Trimming took 6 bases from V and 5 from J, leaving 10 bases between them. The CDR3 sequence is 12 residues long. The chain's CDR3 is CASSYRQYGYTF. The CDR3 nucleotides are TGTGCCAGCAGTTATCGACAGTATGGCTACACCTTC.

This chain joins TRBV7-3 and TRBJ1-1; 8 bases align to TRBD1. Germline V gives CDR1 SGHTA, CDR2 FQGTGA. This CDR3 spans 14 amino acids. The ends lost 4 bases at V and 5 bases at J; junction bases unmatched: 6. This CDR3 reads CASSSEYRGTEAFF. In DNA form, the CDR3 reads TGTGCCAGCAGCTCCGAATACAGGGGGACTGAAGCTTTCTTT.

The CDR3 is CASSQIRGEAFF. The CDR3 nucleotides read TGTGCCAGCAGCCAGATCAGGGGTGAAGCTTTCTTT. The V gene is TRBV3-1 (or the pseudogene TRBV3-2), the J gene TRBJ1-1, with a weak D call TRBD1 (6 bases). Germline V CDR1 and CDR2: LGHDT, YNNKEL (reference sequence). CDR3 size: 12 residues. V gave up 3 bases and J gave up 7 bases, with 9 bases separating them.

The rearrangement links TRBV4-1 to TRBJ1-2; the D is unclear. Trimming left V 3 bases short and J 4 bases short, with 12 bases between. The CDR3 consists of 14 residues. From germline, CDR1 is MGHRA and CDR2 YSYEKL. The CDR3 bases are TGCGCCAGCAGCCAGGCAGTGGCGGCCTATGGCTACACCTTC. Its translation is CASSQAVAAYGYTF.

The CDR3: CASSPGINYGYTF. The CDR3 DNA follows: TGCGCCAGCAGCCCCGGGATAAACTATGGCTACACCTTC. The genes are TRBV10-1 and TRBJ1-2, with no clear D. This CDR3 comprises 13 residues. V was clipped by 6 bases and J by 2 bases, with 10 bases between them. CDR1 is WNHNN, CDR2 SYGVQD, per germline (reference sequence).

This chain links TRBV18 with TRBJ2-3; D perhaps matches TRBD1 (5 bases). Germline values: CDR1 KGHSH, CDR2 LQKENI. Between the trimmed V and J ends, which lost 3 bases and 0 bases, there was a span of 19 bases. The length of the CDR3 is 18 residues. In nucleotides, the CDR3 is TGTGCCAGCTCACCCCTCGACGCCGCAGGGCCTAGCACAGATACGCAGTATTTT. Amino acid sequence: CASSPLDAAGPSTDTQYF.

The rearrangement joins TRBV11-1 to TRBJ2-3; the match to TRBD2 covers 8 bases. The CDR3 is 16 amino acids. Germline CDR1 SGHAT, CDR2 FQDESV (reference sequence). Trimming cost V 2 bases and J 5 bases; bases outside gene matches: 9. The CDR3 sequence: CASSLNSGGRRDTQYF. CDR3 in DNA: TGTGCCAGCAGCTTAAACAGCGGGGGCCGGAGAGATACGCAGTATTTT.

The rearrangement links TRBV5-5 to TRBJ2-3; TRBD2 aligns across 11 bases. The germline gives CDR1 SGHKS, CDR2 YYEKEE (reference sequence). V was clipped by 4 bases and J by 2 bases; unmatched bases: 6. The CDR3 loop spans 16 amino acids. CDR3 region: CASSTGTSGLTDTQYF. The CDR3 bases are TGTGCCAGCAGCACCGGGACTAGCGGACTCACAGATACGCAGTATTTT.

The chain uses TRBV5-5 and TRBJ1-3; D gene unclear. V shed 0 bases and J shed 4 bases, with 11 bases lying between them. The CDR3 is made up of 15 amino acids. Germline V gene sequence: CDR1 SGHKS, CDR2 YYEKEE (reference sequence). The CDR3 nucleotides are TGTGCCAGCAGCTTGGGCAGCGGCCTAGGAAACACCATATATTTT. This gives the protein CASSLGSGLGNTIYF.

V gene TRBV4-2 combines with J gene TRBJ1-1; 7 nucleotides align to TRBD1. Germline CDR1 is LGHNA and CDR2 is YNFKEQ. CDR3 length: 15 amino acids. V was pared by 3 bases and J by 1 base, with 5 bases of the junction left unmatched. In DNA, the CDR3 is TGTGCCAGCAGCCATGCCAGGGGGTCGAACACTGAAGCTTTCTTT. It specifies CASSHARGSNTEAFF.

The V and J genes are TRBV15 and TRBJ2-3; a possible D gene is TRBD2 (5 bases). Germline V CDR1 and CDR2: LNHNV, YYDKDF (reference sequence). The CDR3 extends over 12 amino acids. Deletions cut 9 bases from V and 2 bases from J, with 9 bases between. This chain's CDR3 is CATRAVTDTQYF. The CDR3 DNA sequence: TGTGCCACGAGGGCGGTCACAGATACGCAGTATTTT.